Listed below are T cell receptor beta chains from one sample, sequenced in a study of T cell responses to AZD1222 COVID-19 vaccine. Profiling relied on immunoSEQ multiplex PCR, and the TCRdb table lists in-frame clones only, not all of them. The sample contains about 140,000 clones, 70% to 90% of which appear only once. This specimen was peripheral blood, taken on day 0 of AZD1222 vaccination. These receptors came from an adult in good health. The conserved cysteine and the conserved F or W are not part of the CDR3 here. A D gene is named only where the DNA matches it firmly.

J gene: TRBJ2-3; V gene: TRBV18; D gene: -; CDR3 protein: ASSSSTDTQY
J gene: TRBJ1-3; V gene: TRBV5-1; D gene: -; CDR3 protein: ASIYDPLGNTIY
J gene: TRBJ1-3; V gene: TRBV27; D gene: TRBD1; CDR3 protein: ASRSGQFRGNTIY
J gene: TRBJ1-1; V gene: TRBV2; D gene: TRBD1; CDR3 protein: ASSNSQGRNTEAF
J gene: TRBJ1-6; V gene: TRBV4-2; D gene: -; CDR3 protein: ASSQDWNSPLH
J gene: TRBJ2-7; V gene: TRBV5-4; D gene: -; CDR3 protein: ASTLRGEQY
J gene: TRBJ1-5; V gene: TRBV28; D gene: -; CDR3 protein: ASTPDRGEANQPQH
J gene: TRBJ1-1; V gene: TRBV6-5; D gene: TRBD1; CDR3 protein: AGSLQGALNTEAF
J gene: TRBJ2-5; V gene: TRBV28; D gene: -; CDR3 protein: ASSPRIGTQY
J gene: TRBJ2-5; V gene: TRBV15; D gene: TRBD1; CDR3 protein: ATSGEGTGEETQY
J gene: TRBJ1-6; V gene: TRBV10-3; D gene: TRBD1; CDR3 protein: AISNNLRGRNSPLH
J gene: TRBJ1-5; V gene: TRBV25-1; D gene: -; CDR3 protein: ASSDRVNQPQH
J gene: TRBJ1-6; V gene: TRBV10-2; D gene: TRBD1; CDR3 protein: ASNFGTDSPLH
J gene: TRBJ1-2; V gene: TRBV12-3/TRBV12-4; D gene: -; CDR3 protein: ASRSGGGGYT
J gene: TRBJ1-6; V gene: TRBV7-2; D gene: -; CDR3 protein: ASSLTSGWNSPLH
J gene: TRBJ2-1; V gene: TRBV7-2; D gene: TRBD2; CDR3 protein: ASSWPTSGRSSYNEQF
J gene: TRBJ1-2; V gene: TRBV5-1; D gene: -; CDR3 protein: ASSLETSGYGYT
J gene: TRBJ2-7; V gene: TRBV9; D gene: TRBD1; CDR3 protein: ASSVDFGTGGIYEQY
J gene: TRBJ1-3; V gene: TRBV6-5; D gene: TRBD1; CDR3 protein: ASRTWTGSGNTIY
J gene: TRBJ1-1; V gene: TRBV19; D gene: TRBD1; CDR3 protein: ASDRQGATGEAF
J gene: TRBJ2-5; V gene: TRBV6-5; D gene: -; CDR3 protein: ASSQVKETQY
J gene: TRBJ2-7; V gene: TRBV7-9; D gene: TRBD1; CDR3 protein: ASSLARGTGTYEQY
J gene: TRBJ1-5; V gene: TRBV30; D gene: -; CDR3 protein: AWSVQASQPQH
J gene: TRBJ1-4; V gene: TRBV27; D gene: -; CDR3 protein: ASTSYTGTNEKLF
J gene: TRBJ1-3; V gene: TRBV29-1; D gene: -; CDR3 protein: SVEAVKGNTIY
J gene: TRBJ2-7; V gene: TRBV3-1/TRBV3-2; D gene: TRBD1; CDR3 protein: ASSQGDRHYEQY